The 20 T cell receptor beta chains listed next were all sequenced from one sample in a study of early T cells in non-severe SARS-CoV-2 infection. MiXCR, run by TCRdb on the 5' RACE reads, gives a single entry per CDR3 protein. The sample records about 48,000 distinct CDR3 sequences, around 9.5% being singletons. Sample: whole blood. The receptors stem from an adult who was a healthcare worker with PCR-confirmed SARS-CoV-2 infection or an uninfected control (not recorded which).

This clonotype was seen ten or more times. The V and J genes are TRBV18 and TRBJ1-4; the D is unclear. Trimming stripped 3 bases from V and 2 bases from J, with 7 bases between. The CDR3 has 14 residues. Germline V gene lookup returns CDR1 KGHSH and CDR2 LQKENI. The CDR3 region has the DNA TGTGCCAGCTCACCCGCGGGTACTAATGAAAAACTGTTTTTT. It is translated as CASSPAGTNEKLFF.

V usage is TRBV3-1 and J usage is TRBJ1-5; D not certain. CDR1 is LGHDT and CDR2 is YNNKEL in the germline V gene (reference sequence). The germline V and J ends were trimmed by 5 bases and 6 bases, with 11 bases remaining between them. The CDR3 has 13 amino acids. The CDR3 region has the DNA TGTGCCAGCAGCGCCAGTGGCGGTCAGCCCCAGCATTTT. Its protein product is CASSASGGQPQHF.

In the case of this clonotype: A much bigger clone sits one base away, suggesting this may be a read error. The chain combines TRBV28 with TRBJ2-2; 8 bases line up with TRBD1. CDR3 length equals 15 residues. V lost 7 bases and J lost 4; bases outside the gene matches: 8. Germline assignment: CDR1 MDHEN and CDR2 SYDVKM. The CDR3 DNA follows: TGTGCCAGCAATATGGACAGGGACGTCACCGGGGAGCTGTTTTTT. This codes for CASNMDRDVTGELFF. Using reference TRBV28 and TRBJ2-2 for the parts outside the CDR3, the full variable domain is DVKVTQSSRYLVKRTGEKVFLECVQDMDHENMFWYRQDPGLGLRLIYFSYDVKMKEKGDIPEGYSVSREKKERFSLILESASTNQTSMYLCASNMDRDVTGELFFGEGSRLTVL.

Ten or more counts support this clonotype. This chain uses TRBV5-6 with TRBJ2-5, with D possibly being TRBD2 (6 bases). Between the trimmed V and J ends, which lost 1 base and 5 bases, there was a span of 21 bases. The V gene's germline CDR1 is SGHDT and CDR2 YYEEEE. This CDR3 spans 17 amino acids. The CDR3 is CASSLTRGSGAGETQYF. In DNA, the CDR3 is TGTGCCAGCAGCTTGACCCGAGGTTCGGGAGCCGGGGAGACCCAGTACTTC.

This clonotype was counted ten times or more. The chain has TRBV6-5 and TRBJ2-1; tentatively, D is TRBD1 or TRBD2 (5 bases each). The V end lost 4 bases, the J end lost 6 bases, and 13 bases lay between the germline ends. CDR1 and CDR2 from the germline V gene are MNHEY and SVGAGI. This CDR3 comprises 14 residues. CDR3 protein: CASSWGRTGNEQFF. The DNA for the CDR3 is TGTGCCAGCAGTTGGGGACGGACCGGCAATGAGCAGTTCTTC.

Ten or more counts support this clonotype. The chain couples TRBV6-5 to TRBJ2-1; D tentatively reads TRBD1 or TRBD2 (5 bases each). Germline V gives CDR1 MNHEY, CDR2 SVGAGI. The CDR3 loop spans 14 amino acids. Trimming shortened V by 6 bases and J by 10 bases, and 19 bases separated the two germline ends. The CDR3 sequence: CASSLFRGGVEQFF. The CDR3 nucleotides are TGTGCCAGCAGCCTCTTTCGGGGCGGAGTGGAGCAGTTCTTC.

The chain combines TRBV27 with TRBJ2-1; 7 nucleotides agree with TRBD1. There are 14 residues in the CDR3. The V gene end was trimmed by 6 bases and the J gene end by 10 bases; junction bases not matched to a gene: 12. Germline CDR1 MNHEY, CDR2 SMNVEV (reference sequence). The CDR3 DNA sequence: TGTGCCAGCAGGCCTCTGACAGGGATAGGCGAGCAGTTCTTC. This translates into CASRPLTGIGEQFF.

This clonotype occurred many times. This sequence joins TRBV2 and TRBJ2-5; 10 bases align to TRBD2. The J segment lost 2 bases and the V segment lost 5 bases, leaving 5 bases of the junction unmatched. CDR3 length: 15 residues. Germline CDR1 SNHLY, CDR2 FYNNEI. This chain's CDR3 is CASSSGRAYQETQYF. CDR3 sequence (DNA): TGTGCCAGCAGTAGCGGGAGGGCCTATCAAGAGACCCAGTACTTC.

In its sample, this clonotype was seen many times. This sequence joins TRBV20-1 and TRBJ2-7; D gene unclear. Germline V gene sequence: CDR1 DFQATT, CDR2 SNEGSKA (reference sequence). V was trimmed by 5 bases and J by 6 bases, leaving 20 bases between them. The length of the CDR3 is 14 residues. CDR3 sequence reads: CSAPYLGNLAEQYF. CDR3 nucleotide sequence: TGCAGTGCTCCCTACTTAGGGAACTTAGCCGAGCAGTACTTC.

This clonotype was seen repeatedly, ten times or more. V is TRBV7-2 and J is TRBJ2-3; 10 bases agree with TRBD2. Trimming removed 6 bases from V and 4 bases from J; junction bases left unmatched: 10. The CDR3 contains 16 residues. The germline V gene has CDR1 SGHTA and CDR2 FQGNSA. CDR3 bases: TGTGCCAGCAGAGCAGCGGGAGGGCCCGACGCAGATACGCAGTATTTT. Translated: CASRAAGGPDADTQYF.

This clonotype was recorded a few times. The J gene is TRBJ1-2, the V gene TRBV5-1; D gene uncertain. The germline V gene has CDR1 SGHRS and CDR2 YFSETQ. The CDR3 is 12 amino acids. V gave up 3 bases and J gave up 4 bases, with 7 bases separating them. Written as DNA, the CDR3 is TGCGCCAGCAGCTCAGGAGCCTATGGCTACACCTTC. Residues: CASSSGAYGYTF.

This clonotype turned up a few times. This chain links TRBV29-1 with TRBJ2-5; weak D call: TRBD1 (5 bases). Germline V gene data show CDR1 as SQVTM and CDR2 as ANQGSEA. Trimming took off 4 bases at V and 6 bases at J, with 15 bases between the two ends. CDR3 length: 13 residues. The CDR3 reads CSVVVQGQKTQYF. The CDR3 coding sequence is TGCAGCGTTGTAGTCCAGGGTCAGAAGACCCAGTACTTC.

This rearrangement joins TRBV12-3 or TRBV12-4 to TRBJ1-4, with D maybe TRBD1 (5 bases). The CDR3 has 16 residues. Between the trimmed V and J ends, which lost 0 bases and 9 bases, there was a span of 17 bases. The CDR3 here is CASSLALRGQEKKLFF. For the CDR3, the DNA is TGTGCCAGCAGTTTAGCGCTAAGGGGTCAGGAGAAAAAACTGTTTTTT.

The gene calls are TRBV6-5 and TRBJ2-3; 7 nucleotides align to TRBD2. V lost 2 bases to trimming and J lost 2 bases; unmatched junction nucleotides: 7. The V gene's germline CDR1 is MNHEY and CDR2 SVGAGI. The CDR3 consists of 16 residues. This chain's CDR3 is CASSYGPSGITDTQYF. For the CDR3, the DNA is TGTGCCAGCAGTTACGGTCCTAGCGGAATCACAGATACGCAGTATTTT.

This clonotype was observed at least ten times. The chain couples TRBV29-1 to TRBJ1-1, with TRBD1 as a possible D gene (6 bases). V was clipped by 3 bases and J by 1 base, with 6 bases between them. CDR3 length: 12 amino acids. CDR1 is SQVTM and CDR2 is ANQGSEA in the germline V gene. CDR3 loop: CSVEGQNTEAFF. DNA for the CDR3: TGCAGCGTTGAGGGACAGAACACTGAAGCTTTCTTT.

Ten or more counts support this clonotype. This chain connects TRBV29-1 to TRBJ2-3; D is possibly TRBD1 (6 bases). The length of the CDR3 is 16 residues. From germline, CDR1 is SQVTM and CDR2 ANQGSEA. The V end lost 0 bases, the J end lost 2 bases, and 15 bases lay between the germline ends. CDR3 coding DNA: TGCAGCGTTGAAGATCGGTTACAGGGATCCACAGATACGCAGTATTTT. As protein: CSVEDRLQGSTDTQYF.

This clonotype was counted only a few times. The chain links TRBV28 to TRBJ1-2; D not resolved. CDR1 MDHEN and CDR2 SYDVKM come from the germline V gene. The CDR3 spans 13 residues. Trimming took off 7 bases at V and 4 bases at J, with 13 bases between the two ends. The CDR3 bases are TGTGCCAGCACCAGTGGGGTAATCTATGGCTACACCTTC. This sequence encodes CASTSGVIYGYTF.

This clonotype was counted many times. The CDR3 region has the DNA TGCAGCGTTGAAGCGGTCATGAACACTGAAGCTTTCTTT. The encoded protein is CSVEAVMNTEAFF. V usage is TRBV29-1 and J usage is TRBJ1-1; no firm D call. Germline loops: CDR1 SQVTM, CDR2 ANQGSEA. The CDR3 totals 13 residues. V lost 1 base to trimming and J lost 0 bases, with 6 bases between them. The whole variable domain, remainder taken from reference TRBV29-1 and TRBJ1-1, is SAVISQKPSRDICQRGTSLTIQCQVDSQVTMMFWYRQQPGQSLTLIATANQGSEATYESGFVIDKFPISRPNLTFSTLTVSNMSPEDSSIYLCSVEAVMNTEAFFGQGTRLTVV.

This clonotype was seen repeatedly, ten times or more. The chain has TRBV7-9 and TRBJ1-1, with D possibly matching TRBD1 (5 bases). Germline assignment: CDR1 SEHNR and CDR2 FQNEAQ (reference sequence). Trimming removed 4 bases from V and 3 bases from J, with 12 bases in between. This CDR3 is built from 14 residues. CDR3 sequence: CASSSSRGDTEAFF. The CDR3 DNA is TGTGCCAGCAGCTCCTCACGGGGCGACACTGAAGCTTTCTTT.

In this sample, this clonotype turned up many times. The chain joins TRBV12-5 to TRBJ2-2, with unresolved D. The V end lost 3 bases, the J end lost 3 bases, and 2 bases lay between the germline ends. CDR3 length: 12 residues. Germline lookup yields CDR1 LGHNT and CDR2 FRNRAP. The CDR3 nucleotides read TGTGCTAGTGGTTTAGACACCGGGGAGCTGTTTTTT. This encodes CASGLDTGELFF. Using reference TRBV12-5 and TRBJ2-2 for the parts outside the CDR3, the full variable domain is DARVTQTPRHKVTEMGQEVTMRCQPILGHNTVFWYRQTMMQGLELLAYFRNRAPLDDSGMPKDRFSAEMPDATLATLKIQPSEPRDSAVYFCASGLDTGELFFGEGSRLTVL.